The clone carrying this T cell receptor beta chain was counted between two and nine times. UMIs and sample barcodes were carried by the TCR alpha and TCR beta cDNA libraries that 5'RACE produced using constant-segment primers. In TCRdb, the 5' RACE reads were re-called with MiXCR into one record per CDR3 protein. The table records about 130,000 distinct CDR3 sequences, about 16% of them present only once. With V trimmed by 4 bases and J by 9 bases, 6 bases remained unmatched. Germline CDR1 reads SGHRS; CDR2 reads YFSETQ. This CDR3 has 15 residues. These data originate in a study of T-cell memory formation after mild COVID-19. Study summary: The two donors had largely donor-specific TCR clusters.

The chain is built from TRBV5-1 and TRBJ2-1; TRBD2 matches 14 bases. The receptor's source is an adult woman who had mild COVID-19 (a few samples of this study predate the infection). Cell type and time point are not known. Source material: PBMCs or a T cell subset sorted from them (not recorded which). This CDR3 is CASSRGLAGGSEQFF. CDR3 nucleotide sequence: TGCGCCAGCAGCCGCGGACTAGCGGGAGGCAGTGAGCAGTTCTTC.